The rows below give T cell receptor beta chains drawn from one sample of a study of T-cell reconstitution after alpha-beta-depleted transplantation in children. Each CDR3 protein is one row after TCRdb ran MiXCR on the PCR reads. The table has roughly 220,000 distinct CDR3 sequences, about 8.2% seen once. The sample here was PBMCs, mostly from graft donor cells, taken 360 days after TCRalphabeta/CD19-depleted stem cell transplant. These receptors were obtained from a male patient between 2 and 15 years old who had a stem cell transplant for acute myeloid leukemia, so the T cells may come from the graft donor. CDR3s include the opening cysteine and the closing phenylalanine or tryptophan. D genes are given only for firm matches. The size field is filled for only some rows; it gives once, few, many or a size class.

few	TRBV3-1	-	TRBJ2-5	TGTGCCAGCAGCCAATCCTACGGGACCCAGTACTTC	CASSQSYGTQYF
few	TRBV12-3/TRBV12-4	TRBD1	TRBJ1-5	TGTGCCAGCAGCCTCAGGGGGCAGGATCAGCCCCAGCATTTT	CASSLRGQDQPQHF
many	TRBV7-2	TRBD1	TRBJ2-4	TGTGCCAGCAGCTTAGGACAGGGGAAACGGTACTTC	CASSLGQGKRYF
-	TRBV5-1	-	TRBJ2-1	TGCGCCAGCAGTCCTCGGAGCCGCGAGCAGTTCTTC	CASSPRSREQFF
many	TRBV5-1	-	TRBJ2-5	TGTGCCAGCAGCTTAAGTCAGGAGACCCAGTACTTC	CASSLSQETQYF
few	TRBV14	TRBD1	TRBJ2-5	TGTGCCAGCAGCCAAAGGGACAGGGTATGGCCCCAGTACTTC	CASSQRDRVWPQYF
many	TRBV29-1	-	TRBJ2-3	TGCAGCGTGGAACCCGGCACGGTCGATACGCAGTATTTT	CSVEPGTVDTQYF
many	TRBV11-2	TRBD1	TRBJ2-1	TGTGCCAGCAGCTTGACAGGGACCTACAATGAGCAGTTCTTC	CASSLTGTYNEQFF
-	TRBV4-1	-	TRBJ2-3	TGCGCCAGCAGCCAAGAAATGGATAGCACAGATACGCAGTATTTT	CASSQEMDSTDTQYF
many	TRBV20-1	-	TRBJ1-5	TGCAGTGCTGCTCCGTTTCTGGATAATCAGCCCCAGCATTTT	CSAAPFLDNQPQHF
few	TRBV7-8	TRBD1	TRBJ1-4	TGTGCCAGCAGCTTAAGTCAGGGGGTAGTCAGGGCAACTAATGAAAAACTGTTTTTT	CASSLSQGVVRATNEKLFF
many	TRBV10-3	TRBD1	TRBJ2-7	TGTGCCATTTCGACAGGGAGCTCCTACGAGCAGTACTTC	CAISTGSSYEQYF
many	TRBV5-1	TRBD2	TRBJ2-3	TGCGCCAGCAGCTTGGAGATAGCGGGAGGTCCTTATGGCACAGATACGCAGTATTTT	CASSLEIAGGPYGTDTQYF
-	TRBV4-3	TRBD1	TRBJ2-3	TGCGCCAGCAGCCGGGGACAGGGCCCAGATACGCAGTATTTT	CASSRGQGPDTQYF
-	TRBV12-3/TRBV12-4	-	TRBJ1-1	TGTGCCAGCAGTTTTCGGGGGGTGGCAGTTGCTTTCTTT	CASSFRGVAVAFF
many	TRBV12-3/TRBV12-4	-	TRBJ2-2	TGTGCCAGCAGTTTTGTGGCCGGGGAGCTGTTTTTT	CASSFVAGELFF
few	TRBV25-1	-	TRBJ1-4	TGTGCCAGCAGTTTGACGGAGTTCACAGAAAAACTGTTTTTT	CASSLTEFTEKLFF
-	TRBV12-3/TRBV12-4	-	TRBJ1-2	TGTGCCAGCAGTTGGAAGGACTATGGCTACACCTTC	CASSWKDYGYTF
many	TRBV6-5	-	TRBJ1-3	TGTGCCAGCAGTTATGGGCAGAGAAACACCATATATTTT	CASSYGQRNTIYF
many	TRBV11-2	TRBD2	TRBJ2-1	TGTGCCAGCAGCTTAGATTCCCCTGGACTAGCGGGTCCCCTGAGCTCCTACAATGAGCAGTTCTTC	CASSLDSPGLAGPLSSYNEQFF
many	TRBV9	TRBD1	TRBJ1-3	TGTGCCAGCAGCGTAGCTGTTGAGACAGGGTATACCTCTGGAAACACCATATATTTT	CASSVAVETGYTSGNTIYF
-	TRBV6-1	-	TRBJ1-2	TGTGCCAGCACCCATCTAAGCTATGGCTACACCTTC	CASTHLSYGYTF